This T cell receptor beta chain was recovered during a study of Graves' ophthalmopathy and Graves' hyperthyroidism (dated by TCRdb to between 2018 and 2020). General notes on the study: Peripheral blood was collected at initial diagnosis, before any treatment. The study used signatures of the TCR beta repertoire to tell Graves' ophthalmopathy apart from Graves' hyperthyroidism and to predict which patients would progress to ophthalmopathy. In total, 135 blood samples were TCR-sequenced: roughly 45 ophthalmopathy, around 75 hyperthyroidism and around 17 hyperthyroidism-to-ophthalmopathy patients. To explore V-J signatures that distinguish ophthalmopathy from hyperthyroidism, a discovery set of 90 to 100 patients was enrolled, made up of 40 to 45 with ophthalmopathy and fewer than 60 with stable hyperthyroidism. The independent validation cohort included 18 to 20 hyperthyroidism patients plus 17 patients who later progressed from hyperthyroidism to ophthalmopathy. In several hyperthyroidism patients, the T-cell repertoires found in thyroid tissue were compared with those found in blood. Following sample collection, hyperthyroidism patients were given methimazole at a starting dose of 30 mg daily, and ophthalmopathy patients were given high-dose intravenous methylprednisolone. The approximately 100 discovery patients were divided at random into training and test sets in a 7:3 ratio. General conclusions and limits of the study: Sample size was not statistically predetermined, and group allocation was not concealed from the investigators. Among expanded thyroid clonotypes with frequency above 0.001, most also showed up in blood, which suggests that blood repertoires may reflect the thyroid immune response. In cross-validation, the 13-signature model distinguished ophthalmopathy from stable hyperthyroidism with approximately 90% sensitivity and 81% to 82% specificity, while in the test set the corresponding values were about 80% and 75%. In validation, the model predicted ophthalmopathy progression with about 71% sensitivity and 72.22% specificity; 12 predicted patients were CT-confirmed with GO in a median of 6.5 months.

Measured from the cysteine to the phenylalanine, the CDR3 is 14 residues long. CDR3 DNA only is kept here, 42 bases in frame from base 1. V trim: 4 bases; J trim: 2 bases; unmatched bases: 6. CDR1 is given as SGHRS and CDR2 as YFSETQ, both from the germline V gene. Ophthalmopathy patients had moderately to severely active disease, Clinical Activity Score of at least 3, NOSPECS grade of at least 4, and disease duration under 3 months. Patients with other autoimmune diseases, uncontrolled infections, pregnancy or lactation were excluded. Clinical symptoms, serum thyroxine, TRAb, thyroid ultrasound and orbital computed tomography were used for diagnosis. Ficoll-Paque density gradient centrifugation was used to isolate PBMCs from about 10 ml of fresh peripheral blood. Total RNA was extracted with Trizol reagent and quality-checked on an Agilent 2100 Bioanalyzer. For repertoire sequencing, the TCR beta CDR3 regions were amplified from RNA transcripts. The first round was an RT-PCR using HTBI primers with the Qiagen OneStep RT-PCR kit, and this first round was followed by a second-round multiplex PCR, then size selection and purification. Libraries were sequenced paired-end with 100 bp reads on an Illumina HiSeq2000. The study's own analysis went as follows. Reads were processed with SOAPnuke, discarding reads with adapters, uncalled bases, mean Phred below 15, or no exact constant-primer or identifier match. COPE v1.2.5 was used to merge high-quality paired reads. Clonotypes were defined as unique nucleotide sequences and were aligned to IMGT TRB V, D and J references using MiTCR v1.1. The analysis was limited to V-J combinations with a frequency above 0.0001, which together covered 99.2% of the repertoires. A TCR clonal expansion and chaos score per V-J combination was defined as the ratio of F50 clonal expansion to chaos observed in the TCRdist matrix. Welch's t-statistics and random forest were used to narrow the features down to 10 to 15 V-J combinations, which were then fed into a naive Bayes classifier. The Morisita-Horn index was used to measure how similar the thyroid and blood repertoires were. TCRdb reanalyzed the raw reads on its own, using fastp at Q25 for trimming and MiXCR for clone calling, and kept in-frame beta chains. Rows with one shared CDR3 protein collapse into an entry with the most common genes and DNA. The V and J calls were not made by the authors but by TCRdb's processing. The sample table lists roughly 480,000 distinct CDR3 sequences, approximately 14% of them with a count of one. In total, the top ten clones hold about 10% of the sample.

This clonotype was counted at least ten times. Its antigen is currently not known. No base qualities exist here, and no much larger clone lies one base off it. The receptor chain draws on TRBV5-1 and TRBJ2-7; 7 middle bases align to TRBD1. The source material was blood. The receptor comes from a woman aged 25 to 45 with Graves' ophthalmopathy. Donor details come from another sample of the same person, matched by shared clones. The CDR3 region: CASSRDRATYEQYF. The nucleotide sequence is TGCGCCAGCAGCCGAGACAGGGCTACCTACGAGCAGTACTTC.